A selection of T cell receptor beta chains follows, all from one sample in a study of siplizumab effects on memory and regulatory T cells. Assay: immunoSEQ multiplex PCR; the TCRdb copy retains only in-frame clones and omits some. Found here are roughly 62,000 clones, 79% of them singletons; the top ten hold less than 0.55%. The sequencing input was memory CD4+ T cells sorted from blood. Receptors originate from a human donor in good health. Both conserved end residues are part of each CDR3. A D gene is named only where the DNA matches it firmly. Expanded clones get a size class; other rows say once, few or many, or leave the size out.

d_call,clone_size,v_call,j_call,cdr3_nt,cdr3_aa
NA,few,TRBV10-2,TRBJ1-4,TGCGCCAGCAGTGAAGGTGACACTAGTAGTGAAAAACTGTTTTTT,CASSEGDTSSEKLFF
NA,NA,TRBV27,TRBJ1-1,TGTGCCAGCAGTCCCCAGGGGCTTGAAGCTTTCTTT,CASSPQGLEAFF
NA,NA,TRBV9,TRBJ1-6,TGTGCCAGCAGCCCTAAACAGGGTAATTCACCCCTCCACTTT,CASSPKQGNSPLHF
NA,NA,TRBV30,TRBJ1-3,TGTGCCTGCGAGGCACGGATCTCTGGAAACACCATATATTTT,CACEARISGNTIYF
NA,few,TRBV7-2,TRBJ1-4,TGTGCCAGCAGCTTAGGGCAGACTGCAACTAATGAAAAACTGTTTTTT,CASSLGQTATNEKLFF
NA,NA,TRBV15,TRBJ1-1,TGTGCCACCAGCGGGGTGAACACTGAAGCTTTCTTT,CATSGVNTEAFF
NA,NA,TRBV21-1,TRBJ2-3,TGTGCCAGCAGTACTTACCGTGGGCCAGATACGCAGTATTTT,CASSTYRGPDTQYF
NA,few,TRBV2,TRBJ2-1,TGTGCCAGCAGGCCAGAGCAGTTCTTC,CASRPEQFF
TRBD1,NA,TRBV9,TRBJ2-5,TGTGCCAGCAGCGGAGGGACAGGGGGGAAGGAGACCCAGTACTTC,CASSGGTGGKETQYF
NA,NA,TRBV15,TRBJ2-3,TGTGCCACCAGCAGAGATGGGGCTAACACAGATACGCAGTATTTT,CATSRDGANTDTQYF
NA,NA,TRBV29-1,TRBJ1-4,TGCAGCGTGGGAGGGTCCGGACCCGGTGGAAAACTGTTTTTT,CSVGGSGPGGKLFF
NA,NA,TRBV4-1,TRBJ1-1,TGCGCCAGCAGCCACGGCATTACAGGGAGGTTGGCTGAAGCTTTCTTT,CASSHGITGRLAEAFF
NA,NA,TRBV7-9,TRBJ1-2,TGTGCCAGCAGCTTAGAGGATGTACCGGGCTATGGCTACACCTTC,CASSLEDVPGYGYTF
TRBD2,NA,TRBV7-2,TRBJ2-7,TGTGCCAGCAGGGATGCTAGCGGGGGGGCAAGGGAGCAGTACTTC,CASRDASGGAREQYF
NA,NA,TRBV15,TRBJ2-7,TGTGCCACCAGCAGAGATAGTAGGTTCGACTACGAGCAGTACTTC,CATSRDSRFDYEQYF
NA,NA,TRBV28,TRBJ1-5,TGTGCCAGCAACCTTAATAGGATTTTTCAGCCCCAGCATTTT,CASNLNRIFQPQHF
NA,NA,TRBV5-1,TRBJ2-7,TGCGCCAGCAGCTTTTCCTCTATGGGGGGCCCAAGCTCCTACGAGCAGTACTTC,CASSFSSMGGPSSYEQYF
NA,NA,TRBV6-5,TRBJ2-2,TGTGCCAGCATTCCCTCGTGGGGTCCCGGGGAGCTGTTTTTT,CASIPSWGPGELFF
TRBD1,few,TRBV28,TRBJ2-5,TGTGCCAGCAGTTTACGACAGGGGCGGGTTACAGAGACCCAGTACTTC,CASSLRQGRVTETQYF
NA,NA,TRBV29-1,TRBJ1-2,TGCAGCGTTGAGCGTCCAGAAGATGGCTACACCTTC,CSVERPEDGYTF
TRBD2,NA,TRBV28,TRBJ2-5,TGTGCCAGCAGTTCCCGACTAGCGGGGTTCCAAGAGACCCAGTACTTC,CASSSRLAGFQETQYF